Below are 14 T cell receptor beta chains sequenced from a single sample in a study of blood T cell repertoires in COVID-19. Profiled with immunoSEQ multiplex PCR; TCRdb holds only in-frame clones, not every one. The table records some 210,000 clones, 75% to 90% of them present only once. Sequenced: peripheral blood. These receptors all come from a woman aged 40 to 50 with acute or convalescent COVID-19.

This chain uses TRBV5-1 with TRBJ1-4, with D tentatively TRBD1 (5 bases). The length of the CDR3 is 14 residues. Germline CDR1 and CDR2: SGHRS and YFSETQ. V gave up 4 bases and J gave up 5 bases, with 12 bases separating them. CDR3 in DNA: TGCGCCAGCAGCACCGGACAACCCAATGAAAAACTGTTTTTT. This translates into CASSTGQPNEKLFF.

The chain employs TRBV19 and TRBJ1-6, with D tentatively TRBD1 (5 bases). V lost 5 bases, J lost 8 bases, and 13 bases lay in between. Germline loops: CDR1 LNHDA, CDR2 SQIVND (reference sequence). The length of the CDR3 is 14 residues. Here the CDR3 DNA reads TGTGCCAGTAGTCACGACAGAGAGCATTCACCCCTCCACTTT. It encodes CASSHDREHSPLHF.

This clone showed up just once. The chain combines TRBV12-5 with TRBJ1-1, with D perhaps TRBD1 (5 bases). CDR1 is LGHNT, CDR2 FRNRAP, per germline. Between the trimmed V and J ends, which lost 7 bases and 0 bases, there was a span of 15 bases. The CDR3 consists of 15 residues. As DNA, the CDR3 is TGTGCTAGTGCAACCGGACACATATTGAACACTGAAGCTTTCTTT. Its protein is CASATGHILNTEAFF. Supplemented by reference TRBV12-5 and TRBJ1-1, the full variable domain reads DARVTQTPRHKVTEMGQEVTMRCQPILGHNTVFWYRQTMMQGLELLAYFRNRAPLDDSGMPKDRFSAEMPDATLATLKIQPSEPRDSAVYFCASATGHILNTEAFFGQGTRLTVV.

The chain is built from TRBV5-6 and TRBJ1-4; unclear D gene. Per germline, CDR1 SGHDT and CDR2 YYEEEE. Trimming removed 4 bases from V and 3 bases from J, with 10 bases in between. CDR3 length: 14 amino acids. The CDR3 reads CASSLGRANEKLFF. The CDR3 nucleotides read TGTGCCAGCAGCCTGGGGAGGGCTAATGAAAAACTGTTTTTT.

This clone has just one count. The CDR3 reads CASSSTSGRLDTQYF. The CDR3 DNA reads TGTGCCAGCAGCTCGACTAGCGGGAGGTTAGATACGCAGTATTTT. V is TRBV7-2 and J is TRBJ2-3; 13 bases agree with TRBD2. Germline values: CDR1 SGHTA, CDR2 FQGNSA. The junction had 3 bases not matched to a gene; V was cut back by 4 bases and J by 5 bases. The CDR3 totals 15 residues.

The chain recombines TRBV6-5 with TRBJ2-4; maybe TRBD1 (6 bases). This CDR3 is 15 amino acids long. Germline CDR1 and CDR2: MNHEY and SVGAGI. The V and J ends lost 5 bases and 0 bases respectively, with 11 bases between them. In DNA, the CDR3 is TGTGCCAGCAGTCCGCCGGGACAAGCCAAAAACATTCAGTACTTC. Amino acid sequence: CASSPPGQAKNIQYF.

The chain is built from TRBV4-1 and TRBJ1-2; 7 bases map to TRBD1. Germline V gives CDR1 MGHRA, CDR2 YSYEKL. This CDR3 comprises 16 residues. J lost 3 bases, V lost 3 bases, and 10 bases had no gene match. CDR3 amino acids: CASSHAGQSADYGYTF. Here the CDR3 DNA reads TGCGCCAGCAGCCACGCGGGACAGTCGGCCGACTATGGCTACACCTTC.

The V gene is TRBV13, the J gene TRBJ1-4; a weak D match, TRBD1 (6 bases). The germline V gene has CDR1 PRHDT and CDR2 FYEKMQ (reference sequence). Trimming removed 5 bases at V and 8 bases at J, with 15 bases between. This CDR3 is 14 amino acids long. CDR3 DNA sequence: TGTGCCAGCAGCCAACGGACAGAAGGAGAAAAACTGTTTTTT. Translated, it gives CASSQRTEGEKLFF.

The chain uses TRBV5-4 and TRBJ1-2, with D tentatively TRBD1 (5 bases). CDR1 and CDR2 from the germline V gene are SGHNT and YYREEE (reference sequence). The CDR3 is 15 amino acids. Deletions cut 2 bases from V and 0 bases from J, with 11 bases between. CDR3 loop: CASSLDSVANYGYTF. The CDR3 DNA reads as TGTGCCAGCAGCTTAGACAGTGTAGCTAACTATGGCTACACCTTC.

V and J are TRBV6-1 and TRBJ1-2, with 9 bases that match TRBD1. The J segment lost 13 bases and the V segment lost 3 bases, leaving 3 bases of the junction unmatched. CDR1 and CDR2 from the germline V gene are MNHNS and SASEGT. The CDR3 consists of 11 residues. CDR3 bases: TGTGCCAGCAGTGAGGGACAGGGACGCACCTTC. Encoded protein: CASSEGQGRTF.

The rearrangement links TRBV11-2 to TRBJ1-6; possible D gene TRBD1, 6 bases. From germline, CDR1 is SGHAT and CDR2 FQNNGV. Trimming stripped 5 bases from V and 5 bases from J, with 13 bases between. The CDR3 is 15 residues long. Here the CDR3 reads CASSLIQGDNSPLHF. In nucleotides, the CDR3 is TGTGCCAGCAGCCTAATACAGGGAGATAATTCACCCCTCCACTTT.

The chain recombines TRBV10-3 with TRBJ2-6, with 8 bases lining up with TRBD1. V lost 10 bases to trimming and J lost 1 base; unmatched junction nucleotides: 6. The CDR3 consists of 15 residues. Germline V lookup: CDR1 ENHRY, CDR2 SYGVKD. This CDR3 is CATSGQVSGANVLTF. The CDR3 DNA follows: TGTGCCACCTCGGGACAGGTTTCTGGGGCCAACGTCCTGACTTTC.

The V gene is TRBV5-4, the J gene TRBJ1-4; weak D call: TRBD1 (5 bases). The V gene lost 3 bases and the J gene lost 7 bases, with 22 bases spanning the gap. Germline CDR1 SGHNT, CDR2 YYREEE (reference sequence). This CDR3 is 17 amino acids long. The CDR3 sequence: CASSSGGREFGTEKLFF. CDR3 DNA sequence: TGTGCCAGCAGCTCGGGCGGGCGGGAGTTCGGGACTGAAAAACTGTTTTTT.

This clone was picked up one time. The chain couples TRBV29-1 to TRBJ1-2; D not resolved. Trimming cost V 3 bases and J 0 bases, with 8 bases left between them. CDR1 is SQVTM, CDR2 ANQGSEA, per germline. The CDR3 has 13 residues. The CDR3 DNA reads TGCAGCGTTGATCTGCCAGCTAACTATGGCTACACCTTC. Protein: CSVDLPANYGYTF.